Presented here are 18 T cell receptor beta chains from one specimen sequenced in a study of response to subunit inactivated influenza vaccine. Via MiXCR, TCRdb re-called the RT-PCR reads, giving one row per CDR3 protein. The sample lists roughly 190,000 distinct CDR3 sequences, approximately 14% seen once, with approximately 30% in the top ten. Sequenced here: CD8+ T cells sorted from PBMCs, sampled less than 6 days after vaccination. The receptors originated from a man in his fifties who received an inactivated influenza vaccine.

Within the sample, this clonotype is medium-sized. The CDR3: CSAPQGLNTEAFF. In DNA form, the CDR3 reads TGCAGTGCCCCACAGGGGTTGAACACTGAAGCTTTCTTT. V is TRBV20-1 and J is TRBJ1-1, with 7 bases lining up with TRBD1. Germline CDR1 DFQATT, CDR2 SNEGSKA (reference sequence). The CDR3 sequence is 13 residues long. The V and J ends lost 6 bases and 0 bases, in that order; junction bases with no gene match: 4.

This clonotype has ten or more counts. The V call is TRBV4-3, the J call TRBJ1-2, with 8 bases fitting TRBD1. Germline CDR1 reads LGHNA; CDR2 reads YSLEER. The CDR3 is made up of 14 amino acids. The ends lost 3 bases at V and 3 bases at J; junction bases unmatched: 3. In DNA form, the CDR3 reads TGCGCCAGCAGCCAGGACAGGGCCGACTATGGCTACACCTTC. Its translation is CASSQDRADYGYTF.

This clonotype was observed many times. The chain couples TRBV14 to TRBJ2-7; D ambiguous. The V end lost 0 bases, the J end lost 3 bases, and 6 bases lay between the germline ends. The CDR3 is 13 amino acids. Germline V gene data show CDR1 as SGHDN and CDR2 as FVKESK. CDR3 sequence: CASSQEVIYEQYF. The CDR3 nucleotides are TGTGCCAGCAGCCAAGAAGTCATCTACGAGCAGTACTTC.

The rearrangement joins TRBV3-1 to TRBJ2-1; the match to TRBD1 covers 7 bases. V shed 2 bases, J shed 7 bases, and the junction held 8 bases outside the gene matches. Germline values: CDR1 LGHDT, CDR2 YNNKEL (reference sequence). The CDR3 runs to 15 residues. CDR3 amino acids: CASSQTGQRLNEQFF. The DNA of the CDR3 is TGTGCCAGCAGCCAAACGGGACAGCGCTTGAATGAGCAGTTCTTC.

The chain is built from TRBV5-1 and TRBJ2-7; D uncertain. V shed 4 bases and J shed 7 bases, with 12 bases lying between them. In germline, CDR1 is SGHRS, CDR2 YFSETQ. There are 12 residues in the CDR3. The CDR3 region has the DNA TGCGCCAGCAGCCCAGTGGGGTGGGAGCAGTACTTC. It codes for CASSPVGWEQYF.

In nucleotides, the CDR3 is TGTGCCAGCAGCGTAGCTACTGGGACAGTTGAGACCCAGTACTTC. This encodes CASSVATGTVETQYF. V usage is TRBV9 and J usage is TRBJ2-5, with TRBD1 matching 7 bases. This CDR3 region has 15 residues. The germline V gene encodes CDR1 SGDLS and CDR2 YYNGEE. The ends lost 0 bases at V and 5 bases at J; junction bases unmatched: 7.

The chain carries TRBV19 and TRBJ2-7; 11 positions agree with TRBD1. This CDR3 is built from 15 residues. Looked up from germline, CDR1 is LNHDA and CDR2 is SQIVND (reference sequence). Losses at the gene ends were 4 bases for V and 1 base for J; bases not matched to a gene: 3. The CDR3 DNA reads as TGTGCCAGTAGTACCGGACAGGGGGCTTCCTACGAGCAGTACTTC. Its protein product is CASSTGQGASYEQYF.

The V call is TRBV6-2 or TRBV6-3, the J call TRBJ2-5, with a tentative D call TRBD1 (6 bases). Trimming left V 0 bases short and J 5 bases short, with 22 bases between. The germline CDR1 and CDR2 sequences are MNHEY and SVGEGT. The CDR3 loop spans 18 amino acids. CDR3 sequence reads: CASSYSMIQGGIPETQYF. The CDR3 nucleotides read TGTGCCAGCAGTTACTCGATGATCCAAGGGGGAATCCCGGAGACCCAGTACTTC.

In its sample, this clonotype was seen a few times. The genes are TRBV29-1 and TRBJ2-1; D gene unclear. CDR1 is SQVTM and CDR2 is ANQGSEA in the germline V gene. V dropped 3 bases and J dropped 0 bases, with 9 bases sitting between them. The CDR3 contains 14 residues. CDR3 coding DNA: TGCAGCGTTGAGGGATGGAGCTCCTACAATGAGCAGTTCTTC. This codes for CSVEGWSSYNEQFF.

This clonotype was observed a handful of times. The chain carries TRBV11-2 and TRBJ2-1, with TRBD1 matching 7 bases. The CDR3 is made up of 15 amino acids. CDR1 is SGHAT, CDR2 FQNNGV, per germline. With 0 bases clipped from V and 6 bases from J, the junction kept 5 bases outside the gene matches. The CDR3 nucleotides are TGTGCCAGCAGCTTAGATCTAACAGGGGTCAATGAGCAGTTCTTC. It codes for CASSLDLTGVNEQFF.

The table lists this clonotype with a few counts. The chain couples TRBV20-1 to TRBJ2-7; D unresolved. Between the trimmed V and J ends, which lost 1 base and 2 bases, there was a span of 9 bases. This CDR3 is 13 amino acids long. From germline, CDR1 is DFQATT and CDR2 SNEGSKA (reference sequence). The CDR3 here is CSARGRQTYEQYF. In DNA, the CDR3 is TGCAGTGCTAGAGGTCGACAAACCTACGAGCAGTACTTC.

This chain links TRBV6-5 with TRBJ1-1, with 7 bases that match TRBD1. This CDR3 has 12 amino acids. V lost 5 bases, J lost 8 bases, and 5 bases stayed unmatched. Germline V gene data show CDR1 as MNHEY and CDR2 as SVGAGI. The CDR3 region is CASSLTGAEAFF. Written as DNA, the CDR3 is TGTGCCAGCAGTCTCACAGGGGCCGAAGCTTTCTTT.

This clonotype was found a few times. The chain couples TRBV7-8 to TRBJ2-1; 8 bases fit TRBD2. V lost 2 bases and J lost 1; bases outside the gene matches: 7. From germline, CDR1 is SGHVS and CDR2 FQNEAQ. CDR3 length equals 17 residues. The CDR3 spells CASSLKSVAGSYNEQFF. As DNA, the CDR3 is TGTGCCAGCAGCTTAAAGTCGGTAGCGGGGTCCTACAATGAGCAGTTCTTC.

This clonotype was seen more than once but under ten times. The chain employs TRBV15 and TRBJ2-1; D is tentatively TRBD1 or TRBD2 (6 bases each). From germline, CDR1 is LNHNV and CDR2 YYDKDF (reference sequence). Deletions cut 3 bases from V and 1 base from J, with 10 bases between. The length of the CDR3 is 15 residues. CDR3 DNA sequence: TGTGCCACCAGCAGTTCGGGGGCTTCCTACAATGAGCAGTTCTTC. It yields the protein CATSSSGASYNEQFF. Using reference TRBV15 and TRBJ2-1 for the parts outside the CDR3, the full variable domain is DAMVIQNPRYQVTQFGKPVTLSCSQTLNHNVMYWYQQKSSQAPKLLFHYYDKDFNNEADTPDNFQSRRPNTSFCFLDIRSPGLGDTAMYLCATSSSGASYNEQFFGPGTRLTVL.

CDR3 bases: TGTGCCATCAGTGAGTCGCGGGACTCGAACACCGGGGAGCTGTTTTTT. This translates into CAISESRDSNTGELFF. V usage is TRBV10-3 and J usage is TRBJ2-2; maybe TRBD2 (6 bases). CDR1 and CDR2 (germline): ENHRY, SYGVKD. The CDR3 loop spans 16 amino acids. Between the trimmed V and J ends, which lost 0 bases and 0 bases, there was a span of 8 bases.

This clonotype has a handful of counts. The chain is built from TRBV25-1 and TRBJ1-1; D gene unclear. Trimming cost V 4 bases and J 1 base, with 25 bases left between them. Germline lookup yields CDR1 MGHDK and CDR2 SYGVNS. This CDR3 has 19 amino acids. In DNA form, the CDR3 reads TGTGCCAGCAGTGCTTTGTGGGCGGAGGGTGGTGTGGCGAACACTGAAGCTTTCTTT. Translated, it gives CASSALWAEGGVANTEAFF. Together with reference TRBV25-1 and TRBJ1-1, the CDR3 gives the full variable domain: EADIYQTPRYLVIGTGKKITLECSQTMGHDKMYWYQQDPGMELHLIHYSYGVNSTEKGDLSSESTVSRIRTEHFPLTLESARPSHTSQYLCASSALWAEGGVANTEAFFGQGTRLTVV.

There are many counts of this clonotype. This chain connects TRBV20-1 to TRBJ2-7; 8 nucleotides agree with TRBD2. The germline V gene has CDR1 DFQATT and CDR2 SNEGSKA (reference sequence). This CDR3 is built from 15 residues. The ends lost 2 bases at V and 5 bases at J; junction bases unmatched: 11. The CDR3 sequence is CSARSPREGLNEQYF. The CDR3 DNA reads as TGCAGTGCTAGAAGCCCACGGGAGGGCCTCAACGAGCAGTACTTC.

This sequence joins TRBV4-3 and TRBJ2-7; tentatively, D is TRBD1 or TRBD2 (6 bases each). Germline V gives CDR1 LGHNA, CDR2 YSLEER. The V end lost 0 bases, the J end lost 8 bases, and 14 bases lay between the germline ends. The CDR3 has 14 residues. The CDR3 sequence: CASSQEQGGPQQYF. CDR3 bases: TGCGCCAGCAGCCAAGAACAGGGAGGTCCCCAGCAGTACTTC.